This T cell receptor beta chain emerged from a study of cytomegalovirus exposure and HLA in healthy donors (dated by TCRdb to about 2017). Background for the entire study: An earlier analysis of approximately 640 of the donors reported 250 to 350 Gb of sequence data and around 120 million unique TCR beta sequences from 190 million or so T cells. Typing coverage varied by locus: about 629-630 donors for A, B, C, DRB1 and DQB1; 522 for DQA1; 600 to 610 for DPA1; around 450 for DPB1. Using immunosequencing, the study profiled T cell repertoires from 666 subjects and related those repertoires to cytomegalovirus serostatus. To predict cytomegalovirus infection status, the study combined high-throughput TCR immunosequencing, statistical association of individual TCRs with disease status, and machine learning. Class I and class II HLA loci were covered by the typing at four-digit resolution. Genome-wide SNP genotypes for about 55% of the 666 donors were used in a later genetic analysis, which treated that subset as a discovery cohort. An earlier analysis of 587 of the donors used high-throughput TCR beta sequencing to judge whether each TCR beta V gene segment behaved as functional or pseudogenic. Every discovery cohort repertoire had been produced on one sequencing platform. Roughly 300 gigabases of sequencing data and around 85 million unique TCR sequences made up an early release that covered fewer than 650 HLA-typed donors. Because of strong linkage in the cohort, roughly five DR-DQ haplotypes were treated as single units for association and clustering. In addition to the first cohort of approximately 670 subjects, a separate validation cohort of around 110 different subjects was used. A later analysis re-examined previously published TCR beta repertoires from hundreds of donors and added high-resolution HLA genotyping to investigate patterns of TCR occurrence. The study aimed to test whether cataloging public T cell receptors could reveal signatures of past pathogen exposure. Donor age, sex, ethnicity and CMV serostatus were collected together with the repertoire data. Rather than using new phenotypic data, the later analysis identified candidate immune exposures from TCR beta sequences and from how often those sequences occurred across donors. Among about 370 genotyped donors of the cohort, an average of roughly 230,000 unique TCR beta nucleotide sequences was sequenced per donor, of which about 19% were non-productive. Of the roughly 390 genotyped donors, roughly 85% fell in the genetic ancestry cluster associated with self-reported Caucasian donors. Overall study results and their limits: According to a later analysis, TCR association rates differed among HLA loci, with DRB1 alleles showing the most associated TCRs and HLA-C alleles showing the fewest. Linkage disequilibrium might explain the correlated functional status among segregating V segments, but an unknown experimental factor could not be ruled out. An earlier analysis of some 590 of the donors showed that most TCR beta V segments appeared in productive rearrangements either about 87% or about 30% of the time, which broadly matched IMGT annotations. In both the original and validation cohorts, the classifier was reported to diagnose cytomegalovirus status with high specificity and sensitivity. Only TCR beta chains were sequenced in this cohort, and the absence of alpha or paired-chain data limited detectable features. Immune exposure information for the cohort was limited to CMV serostatus. The authors suggested that the approach could potentially be extended to other disease states and immunological phenotypes. Three of the identified cytomegalovirus-associated TCR beta chains were confirmed in vitro to be specific for cytomegalovirus antigens. Compared with equally common non-associated chains, HLA-associated TCR beta chains in a later analysis were more clonally expanded and had lower generation probabilities. The study listed 164 TCR beta chains as associated with cytomegalovirus. A cluster of highly shared sequence variants was judged likely to represent a technical artifact of the sequencing pipeline. A later analysis associated 16,951 TCR beta sequences with specific HLA alleles at a false discovery rate of 0.05. In a later genetic analysis, a missense DCLRE1C variant was associated with V-gene and J-gene trimming of TCR beta chains, and the association was replicated in an independent cohort. The earlier analysis of approximately 590 of the donors excluded fewer than 20 rarely observed V segments, including chromosome 9 orphons, because counts were too low. Presence/absence analyses assumed roughly uniform sequencing depth across donors, an assumption that may not hold. A further reported finding was that TCR beta sequences accurately predicted the HLA-A and HLA-B alleles for most subjects in the first cohort. A later analysis reported that several top co-occurrence clusters appeared linked to parvovirus B19, influenza, CMV and Epstein-Barr virus. Because the 87-base-pair reads could not distinguish some IMGT-functional V segments, including TRBV6-2 and TRBV6-3, those segments were excluded. When HLA alleles, especially DR and DQ, strongly co-occurred, TCR associations were difficult to assign to individual alleles. According to a later analysis, most CMV-associated TCR beta chains appeared to be HLA-restricted, and the HLA associations seemed to be driven largely by CMV exposure. Because HLA typing was unavailable for some donors at each locus, only the typed subset was used in association tests. Most TCR sequences were observed very rarely across donors, whereas some public TCRs were present in many individuals. A later genetic analysis reported fewer N-insertions in productive TCRs among donors in an Asian-associated ancestry cluster than the roughly 700-donor mean.

The library was obtained by the immunoSEQ multiplex PCR assay. The multiplex PCR relied on a mix of 60 forward primers for TCR Vbeta segments and 13 reverse primers for TCR Jbeta segments. A multiplex PCR assay on genomic DNA amplified the CDR3 region of rearranged TCR beta genes. The Illumina HiSeq System was used to sequence the amplified TCR beta libraries as 87-base-pair reads. Under the source paper's analysis protocol: A later analysis counted 65 million to 90 million unique TCR beta chains across the 700 or so repertoires, and approximately 11 million of these chains were shared by at least two donors. Raw reads were error-corrected and collapsed into unique sequences with a nearest-neighbor algorithm that merged closely related sequences to remove PCR and sequencing errors. CDR3 sequences were aligned to IMGT reference sequences to assign V, D and J gene segments. For a sequence to be retained, at least a six-nucleotide match to both a V gene segment and a J gene segment was required. Rearrangements were classified as productive when the CDR3 lacked stop codons and remained in frame with V and J, and all other rearrangements were classified as non-productive. Following IMGT convention, CDR3 was defined as the stretch from the second conserved V-encoded cysteine up to the conserved J-encoded phenylalanine. The earlier analysis of some 540 of the donors excluded any sequence lacking an unambiguous match to a single V gene segment. An earlier analysis of almost 600 of the donors classified V segments as functional when productive rearrangements were above 56.7% and as segregating when the standard deviation between donors was above 5%. To diagnose cytomegalovirus status from the catalog of TCR beta chain sequences, a statistical classification framework was built. V and J gene assignment, in a later analysis, came from comparing TCR nucleotide sequences with IMGT/GENE-DB human TR gene sequences. A later analysis assigned CDR3 sequences and most-parsimonious VDJ recombination scenarios with the TCRdist pipeline. In a later analysis, each TCR beta chain was defined by its CDR3 amino acid sequence together with its V-gene family, and reads lacking a unique V-gene family were excluded. A later analysis removed several hundred highly shared, low-generation-probability nucleotide sequences to deal with suspected cross-contamination and a sequencing artifact. In a later analysis, a clonal expansion index was calculated for each public chain from normalized within-repertoire ranks of inferred template counts. In a later analysis, generation probabilities were computed using a VDJ recombination model fitted to out-of-frame rearrangements, and the results were checked against IGoR. In a later analysis, hypergeometric tests were used to score TCR-TCR, TCR-HLA and TCR-CMV co-occurrence, with a repertoire-size bias correction applied to TCR pairs. In a later analysis, false discovery rates were estimated by permuting HLA or CMV assignments 20 times. In a later analysis, co-occurring TCRs were grouped using DBSCAN, and TCRdist sequence similarity was added for clustering within HLA-allele-positive subsets. Co-occurrence clustering excluded repertoires with fewer than 30,000 or more than 120,000 public chains, plus five with anomalous nucleotide sharing. Drawn from immuneACCESS, this table holds only the in-frame rearrangements with V and J called that TCRdb kept. Clones are partly lost; checked studies trace under half to an unresolved V gene and leave the rest unexplained. V and J calls and clone size are copied from that table; D and trimming were computed from the DNA. The sample table records around 33,000 clones; 70% to 80% of these occur just once. In total, the top ten clones hold 7% to 10% of the sample.

The cohort comprised 550 to 700 healthy bone marrow donors. All cohort members were sampled while nominally healthy, although unrecorded immune exposures were likely present. The donor was CMV seropositive and was included in the group of 300 or so seropositive cohort members. A peripheral blood sample was provided by each donor, and peripheral blood mononuclear cells were used for TCR beta sequencing. The Qiagen DNeasy Blood Extraction Kit was used to extract genomic DNA from the blood cell samples. CDR1 and CDR2 are drawn from the germline V gene: SGHRS, YFSETQ. Inclusive of the bounding cysteine and phenylalanine, the CDR3 is 16 residues long. Only CDR3 DNA remains: 48 bases, in frame from the first base. Germline trimming: 3 bases from V, 4 bases from J; junction bases outside gene matches: 2. Regarding this clone: Which antigen it targets is not known. No much larger clone is present one base from it, and per-base qualities are unavailable.

This TCR derives from a woman in her thirties in good health and CMV-seropositive. Material for sequencing was PBMCs. The V and J genes are TRBV5-1 and TRBJ2-3, with 16 junctional bases fitting TRBD2. The DNA is as follows: TGCGCCAGCAGCTGGGGACTAGCGGGAGGGTCAGATACGCAGTATTTT. It is translated as CASSWGLAGGSDTQYF.